This T cell receptor (beta chain) was sequenced during a study of memory CD4+ T cells and cytomegalovirus serostatus. Across the study: Donors were healthy Belgian adults, several CMV seropositive and 20 to 25 seronegative.

The assay was immunoSEQ multiplex PCR, and TCRdb's table has in-frame clones only and misses some. Of 50,000 to 75,000 clones listed, around four fifths are singletons. The CDR3 extends over 12 amino acids. CDR1 ENHRY and CDR2 SYGVKD come from the germline V gene. V lost 3 bases and J 5 bases, leaving 7 bases between the germline ends. Single viable CD3+CD4+CD8-CD45RO+ cells were sorted as the memory CD4+ T cells. Study results and limitations: Suggested: most of the CMV-linked TCR signature lies in CD4+ memory cells. Median bootstrapped AUC for CMV status was just over 0.94 originally, roughly 0.92 US-trained.

Worth noting for this clone: Its antigen remains unknown.

The chain couples TRBV10-3 to TRBJ1-2; D unclear. This TCR came from an adult in good health and CMV-seronegative. Sequencing was performed on memory CD4+ T cells from blood. The CDR3 DNA follows: TGTGCCATCAGTGACTTCGGGTATGGCTACACCTTC. It translates to CAISDFGYGYTF.